One and the same sample provided the 8 T cell receptor beta chains below, sequenced in a study of blood T cell repertoires in COVID-19. Clones were sequenced by immunoSEQ multiplex PCR, and TCRdb holds only the in-frame ones, with some missing. The sample lists some 150,000 clones, roughly four fifths occurring once. Sequenced: peripheral blood. These receptors came from a human donor with acute or convalescent COVID-19. The donor label of this sample is uncertain.

Written as DNA, the CDR3 is TGCGCCAGCAGCTTGAGTCCACAGGGGGGTGGCTACACCTTC. It encodes CASSLSPQGGGYTF. The chain links TRBV5-1 to TRBJ1-2, with 8 bases matching TRBD1. Germline lookup yields CDR1 SGHRS and CDR2 YFSETQ. The V segment lost 1 base and the J segment 7 bases; nucleotides outside the gene matches: 6. This CDR3 contains 14 residues.

V usage is TRBV6-5 and J usage is TRBJ1-5, with D tentatively TRBD1 (6 bases). Germline-derived CDR1 and CDR2 are MNHEY and SVGAGI. This CDR3 spans 12 amino acids. V was clipped by 8 bases and J by 7 bases, with 12 bases between them. CDR3 sequence: CASGQLPQPQHF. The CDR3 DNA sequence: TGTGCCAGCGGACAGTTGCCCCAGCCCCAGCATTTT.

J is TRBJ1-2 and V is TRBV5-5; a possible D gene is TRBD1 (5 bases). This CDR3 has 15 residues. The germline V gene encodes CDR1 SGHKS and CDR2 YYEKEE (reference sequence). With 2 bases removed from V and 4 bases from J, the gap between germline ends came to 15 bases. The CDR3: CASSFLAGLLYGYTF. The CDR3 DNA is TGTGCCAGCAGCTTCCTTGCGGGGCTCCTCTATGGCTACACCTTC.

This chain joins TRBV5-1 and TRBJ1-1, with D possibly being TRBD1 (6 bases). V dropped 0 bases and J dropped 6 bases, with 15 bases sitting between them. The CDR3 is 15 amino acids. Germline V CDR1 and CDR2: SGHRS, YFSETQ. CDR3 residues: CASSLGLGGMAEAFF. CDR3 in DNA: TGCGCCAGCAGCTTGGGTTTAGGGGGAATGGCTGAAGCTTTCTTT. The variable domain in full, with the rest retrieved from reference TRBV5-1 and TRBJ1-1, is KAGVTQTPRYLIKTRGQQVTLSCSPISGHRSVSWYQQTPGQGLQFLFEYFSETQRNKGNFPGRFSGRQFSNSRSEMNVSTLELGDSALYLCASSLGLGGMAEAFFGQGTRLTVV.

The chain employs TRBV7-6 and TRBJ2-3, with 10 bases identical to TRBD2. CDR3 length: 17 residues. From germline, CDR1 is SGHVS and CDR2 FNYEAQ. The trim removed 3 bases at V and 4 bases at J, leaving 10 bases unmatched. CDR3 protein: CASSFFLAGVFSDTQYF. In nucleotides, the CDR3 is TGTGCCAGCAGCTTCTTCCTAGCGGGAGTTTTTTCAGATACGCAGTATTTT.

The chain employs TRBV15 and TRBJ2-3; D uncertain. Germline V CDR1 and CDR2: LNHNV, YYDKDF (reference sequence). The CDR3 consists of 12 residues. Trimming removed 0 bases at V and 5 bases at J, with 3 bases between. The CDR3 DNA reads TGTGCCACCAGCAGAGATATAGATACGCAGTATTTT. Translation gives CATSRDIDTQYF.

V and J are TRBV5-1 and TRBJ2-1; possibly TRBD2 for D (6 bases). CDR3 length equals 15 residues. The V end was cut by 0 bases, the J end by 0 bases, with 7 bases between. CDR1 is SGHRS and CDR2 is YFSETQ in the germline V gene. CDR3 nucleotide sequence: TGCGCCAGCAGCTTGGCGGGGGTCTCCTACAATGAGCAGTTCTTC. Amino acid sequence: CASSLAGVSYNEQFF.

The CDR3 sequence is CASSAQGVSGDEQFF. The DNA of the CDR3 is TGCGCCAGCAGCGCACAGGGGGTTTCAGGCGATGAGCAGTTCTTC. The rearrangement links TRBV5-1 to TRBJ2-1, with 8 bases that match TRBD1. V lost 4 bases and J lost 8; bases outside the gene matches: 11. Germline lookup yields CDR1 SGHRS and CDR2 YFSETQ. The CDR3 consists of 15 residues.